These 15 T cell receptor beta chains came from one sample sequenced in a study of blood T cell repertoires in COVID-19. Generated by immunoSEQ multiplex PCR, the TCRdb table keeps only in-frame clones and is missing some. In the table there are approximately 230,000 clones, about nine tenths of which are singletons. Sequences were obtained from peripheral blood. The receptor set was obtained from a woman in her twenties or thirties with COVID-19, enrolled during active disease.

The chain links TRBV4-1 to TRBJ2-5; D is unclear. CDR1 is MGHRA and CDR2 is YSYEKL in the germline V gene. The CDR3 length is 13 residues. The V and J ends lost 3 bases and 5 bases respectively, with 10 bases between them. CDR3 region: CASSHDSLETQYF. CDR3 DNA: TGCGCCAGCAGCCATGACTCTCTGGAGACCCAGTACTTC.

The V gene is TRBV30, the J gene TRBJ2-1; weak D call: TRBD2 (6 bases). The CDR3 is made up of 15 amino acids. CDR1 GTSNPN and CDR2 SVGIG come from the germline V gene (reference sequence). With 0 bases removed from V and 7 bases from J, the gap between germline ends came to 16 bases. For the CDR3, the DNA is TGTGCCTGGAGTGTCATGGAGCAGGGAGGAAATGAGCAGTTCTTC. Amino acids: CAWSVMEQGGNEQFF.

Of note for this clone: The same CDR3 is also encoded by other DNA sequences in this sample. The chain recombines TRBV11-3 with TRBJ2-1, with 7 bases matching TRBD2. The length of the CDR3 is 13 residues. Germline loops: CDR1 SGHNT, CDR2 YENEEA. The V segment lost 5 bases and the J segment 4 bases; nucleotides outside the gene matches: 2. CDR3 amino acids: CASSLGGYNEQFF. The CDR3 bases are TGTGCCAGCAGCCTGGGGGGGTACAATGAGCAGTTCTTC.

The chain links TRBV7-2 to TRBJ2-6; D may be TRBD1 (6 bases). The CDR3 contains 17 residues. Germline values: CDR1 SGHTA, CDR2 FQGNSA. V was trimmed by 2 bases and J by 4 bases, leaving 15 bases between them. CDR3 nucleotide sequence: TGTGCCAGCAGCTTAACAGGGTCCTTAAGGGGGGCCAACGTCCTGACTTTC. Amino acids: CASSLTGSLRGANVLTF.

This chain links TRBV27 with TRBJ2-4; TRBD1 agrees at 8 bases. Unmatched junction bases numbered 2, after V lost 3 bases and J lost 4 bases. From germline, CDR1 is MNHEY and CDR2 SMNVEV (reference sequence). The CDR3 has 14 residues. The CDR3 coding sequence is TGTGCCAGCAGTTTGGGGACAGGAAAAAACATTCAGTACTTC. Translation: CASSLGTGKNIQYF.

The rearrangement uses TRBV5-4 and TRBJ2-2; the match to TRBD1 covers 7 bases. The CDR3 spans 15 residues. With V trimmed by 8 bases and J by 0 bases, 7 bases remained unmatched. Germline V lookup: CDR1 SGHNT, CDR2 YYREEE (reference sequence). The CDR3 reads CASHRQGTNTGELFF. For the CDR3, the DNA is TGTGCCAGTCATAGACAGGGAACGAACACCGGGGAGCTGTTTTTT. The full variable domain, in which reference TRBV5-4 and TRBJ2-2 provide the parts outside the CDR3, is ETGVTQSPTHLIKTRGQQVTLRCSSQSGHNTVSWYQQALGQGPQFIFQYYREEENGRGNFPPRFSGLQFPNYSSELNVNALELDDSALYLCASHRQGTNTGELFFGEGSRLTVL.

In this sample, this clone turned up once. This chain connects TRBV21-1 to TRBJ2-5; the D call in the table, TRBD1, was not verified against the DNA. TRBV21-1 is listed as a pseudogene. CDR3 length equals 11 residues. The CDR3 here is CASSKVRGQYF. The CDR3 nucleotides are TGTGCCAGCAGCAAAGTCAGGGGTCAGTACTTC.

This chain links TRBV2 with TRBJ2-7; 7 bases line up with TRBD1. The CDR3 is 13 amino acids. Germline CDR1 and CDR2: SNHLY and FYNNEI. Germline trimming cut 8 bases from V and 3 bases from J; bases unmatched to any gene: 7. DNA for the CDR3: TGTGCCAGCCGTGGGGGACAGCACTACGAGCAGTACGTC. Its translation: CASRGGQHYEQYV.

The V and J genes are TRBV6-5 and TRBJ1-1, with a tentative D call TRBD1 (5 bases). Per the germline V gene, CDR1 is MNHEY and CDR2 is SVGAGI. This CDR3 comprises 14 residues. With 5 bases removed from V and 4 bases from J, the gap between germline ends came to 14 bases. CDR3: CASSNPPGGTEAFF. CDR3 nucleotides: TGTGCCAGCAGTAACCCGCCCGGGGGCACTGAAGCTTTCTTT.

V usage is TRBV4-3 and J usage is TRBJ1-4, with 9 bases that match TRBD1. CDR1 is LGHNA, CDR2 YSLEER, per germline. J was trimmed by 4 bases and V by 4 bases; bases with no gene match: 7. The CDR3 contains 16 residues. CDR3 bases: TGCGCCAGCAGCCCCCGGGACAGGGCCAATAATGAAAAACTGTTTTTT. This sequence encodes CASSPRDRANNEKLFF.

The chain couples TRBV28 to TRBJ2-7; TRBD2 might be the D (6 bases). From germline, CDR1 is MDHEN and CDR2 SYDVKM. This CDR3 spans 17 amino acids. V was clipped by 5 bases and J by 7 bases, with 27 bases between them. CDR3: CASSPSSSAVPLWEQYV. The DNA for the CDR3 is TGTGCCAGCAGTCCGTCTTCTAGCGCCGTACCCCTTTGGGAGCAGTACGTC.

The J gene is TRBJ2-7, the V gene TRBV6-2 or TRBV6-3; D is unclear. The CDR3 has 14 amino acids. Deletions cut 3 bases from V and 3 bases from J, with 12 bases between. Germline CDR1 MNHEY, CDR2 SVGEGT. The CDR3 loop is CASSYTTKVYEQYV. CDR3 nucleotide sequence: TGTGCCAGCAGTTATACTACAAAAGTCTACGAGCAGTACGTC.

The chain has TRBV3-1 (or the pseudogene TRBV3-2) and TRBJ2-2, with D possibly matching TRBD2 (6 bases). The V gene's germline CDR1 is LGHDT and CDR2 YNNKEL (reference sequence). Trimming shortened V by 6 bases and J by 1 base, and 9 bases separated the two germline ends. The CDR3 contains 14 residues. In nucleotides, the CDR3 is TGTGCCAGCAGTGCGGGACTGAACACCGGGGAGCTGTTTTTT. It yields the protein CASSAGLNTGELFF.

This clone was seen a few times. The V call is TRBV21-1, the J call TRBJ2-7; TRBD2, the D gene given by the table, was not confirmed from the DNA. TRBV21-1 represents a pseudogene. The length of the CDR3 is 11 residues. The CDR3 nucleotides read TGTGCCAGGAGGACTAGCGACGAGCAGTACGTC. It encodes CARRTSDEQYV.

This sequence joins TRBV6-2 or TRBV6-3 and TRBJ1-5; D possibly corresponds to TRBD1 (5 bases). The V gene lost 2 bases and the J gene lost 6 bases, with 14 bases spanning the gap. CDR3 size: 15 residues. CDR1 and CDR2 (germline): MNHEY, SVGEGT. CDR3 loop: CASSYLLGGSQPQHF. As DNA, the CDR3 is TGTGCCAGCAGTTACCTTCTGGGGGGTTCTCAGCCCCAGCATTTT.